This T cell receptor (beta chain) was sequenced for a study of shared clonotypes between healthy human individuals. Donors were healthy HIV-negative adults without recent acute infections or vaccinations. Some clones are missing from TCRdb's copy, which holds only in-frame ones; the method was immunoSEQ multiplex PCR. The sample includes about 2.4 million clones, approximately 94% of them seen just once. Sequencing input: naive CD4+ T cells sorted from blood. The subset denotes: CD45RA+ positively selected. This TCR came from a young man in good health.

CDR3 DNA sequence: TGCGCCAGCAGCAGAGGACGGACAGGGCAGTGGGAGACCCAGTACTTC. Amino acid sequence: CASSRGRTGQWETQYF. The chain employs TRBV5-1 and TRBJ2-5; the match to TRBD1 covers 8 bases. The V gene end was trimmed by 4 bases and the J gene end by 5 bases; junction bases not matched to a gene: 13. CDR1 and CDR2 from the germline V gene are SGHRS and YFSETQ. This CDR3 region has 16 residues.